This T cell receptor beta chain emerged from a study of blood T cell repertoires in COVID-19. The overall study: PBMCs, B-cell-depleted T cells, or T cells were the source of the cDNA or gDNA that made up the material.

There are 15 residues in the CDR3. The germline CDR1 and CDR2 sequences are LNHNV and YYDKDF (reference sequence). Trimming cost V 0 bases and J 8 bases, with 13 bases left between them. Under the authors' procedure: Nucleated cell number was recorded as an estimate derived from reference gene primer amplification. Clones were sequenced by immunoSEQ multiplex PCR, and TCRdb holds only the in-frame ones, with some missing. Clonal size and the V and J genes are those of that table, whereas D and trimming came from the DNA. In the table there are more than 200,000 clones, approximately 88% of which are singletons.

The chain uses TRBV15 and TRBJ1-4, with D perhaps matching TRBD1 (6 bases). Sequenced: peripheral blood. This receptor was identified in a human donor in a cohort sampled during active COVID-19. The CDR3 DNA is TGTGCCACCAGCAGAGATCAGGGGTGGTACGAAAAACTGTTTTTT. It is translated as CATSRDQGWYEKLFF.